This TCR beta chain is from a study of blood T cells in healthy people across ages. V gave up 0 bases and J gave up 2 bases, with 10 bases separating them. Germline values: CDR1 MNHNY, CDR2 SVGAGI (reference sequence). There are 15 residues in the CDR3. The use of a sample-barcoded 5' primer and a J-beta primer mix characterized a second PCR of 7 to 11 cycles. Each CDR3 protein is one row after TCRdb ran MiXCR on the 5' RACE reads. The sample consists of hundreds of thousands of distinct CDR3 sequences, 52% of them appearing once. The chain joins TRBV6-6 to TRBJ1-2; D remains ambiguous. Sequenced sample: blood. The clonotype originates from a woman aged 80 or older in good health. In DNA, the CDR3 is TGTGCCAGCAGTTACTCCCAGGCGTCCAACTATGGCTACACCTTC. This encodes CASSYSQASNYGYTF.